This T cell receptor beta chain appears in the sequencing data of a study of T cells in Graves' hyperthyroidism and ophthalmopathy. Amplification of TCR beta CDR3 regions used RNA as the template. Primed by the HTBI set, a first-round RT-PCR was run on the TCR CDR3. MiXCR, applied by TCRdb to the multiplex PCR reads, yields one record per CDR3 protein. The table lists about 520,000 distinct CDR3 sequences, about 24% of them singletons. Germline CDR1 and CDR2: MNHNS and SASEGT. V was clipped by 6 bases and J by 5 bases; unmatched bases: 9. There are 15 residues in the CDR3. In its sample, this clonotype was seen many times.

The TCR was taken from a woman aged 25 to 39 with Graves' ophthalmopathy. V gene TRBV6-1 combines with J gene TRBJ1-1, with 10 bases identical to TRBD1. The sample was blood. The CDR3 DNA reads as TGTGCCAGCAGGCTCAGACAGGGGGCTAGAACTGAAGCTTTCTTT. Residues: CASRLRQGARTEAFF.